The next 2 T cell receptor beta chains were all read from a single sample in a study of T cell repertoires in cytomegalovirus infection. TCRdb used MiXCR to reprocess the reads, holding one entry per CDR3 protein. The table shows about 220,000 distinct CDR3 sequences, with about 39% occurring only once. These receptors' antigens are unknown. The sequenced sample was CD8+ T cells from cultured PBMCs, obtained from culture after CMV antigen stimulation. These TCRs come from a human donor in good health (CMV status not recorded). Some clones in this sample may be carry-over from other donors' samples.

The gene calls are TRBV27 and TRBJ2-1; TRBD1 might be the D (7 bases). The CDR3 has 14 amino acids. Trimming removed 7 bases from V and 8 bases from J, with 18 bases in between. Per germline, CDR1 MNHEY and CDR2 SMNVEV (reference sequence). The CDR3 loop reads CASKEQGGHDEQFF. Written as DNA, the CDR3 is TGTGCCAGCAAAGAGCAGGGGGGACACGATGAGCAGTTCTTC.

The chain has TRBV15 and TRBJ2-5, with D unresolved. This CDR3 is 13 amino acids long. Germline values: CDR1 LNHNV, CDR2 YYDKDF (reference sequence). V was pared by 3 bases and J by 1 base, with 6 bases between. The CDR3 bases are TGTGCCACCAGCAGCCAGAGCCAAGAGACCCAGTACTTC. This encodes CATSSQSQETQYF. Full variable domain (outside the CDR3, taken from reference TRBV15 and TRBJ2-5): DAMVIQNPRYQVTQFGKPVTLSCSQTLNHNVMYWYQQKSSQAPKLLFHYYDKDFNNEADTPDNFQSRRPNTSFCFLDIRSPGLGDTAMYLCATSSQSQETQYFGPGTRLLVL.